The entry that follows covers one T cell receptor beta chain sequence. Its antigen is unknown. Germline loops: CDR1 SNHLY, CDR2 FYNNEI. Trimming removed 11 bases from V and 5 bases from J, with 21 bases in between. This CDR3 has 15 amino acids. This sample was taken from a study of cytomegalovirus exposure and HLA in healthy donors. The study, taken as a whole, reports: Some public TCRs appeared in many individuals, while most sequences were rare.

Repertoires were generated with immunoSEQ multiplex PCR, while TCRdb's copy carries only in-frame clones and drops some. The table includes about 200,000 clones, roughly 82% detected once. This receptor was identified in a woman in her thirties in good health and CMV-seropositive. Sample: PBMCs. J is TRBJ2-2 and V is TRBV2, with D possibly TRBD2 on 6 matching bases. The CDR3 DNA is TGTGCCTCAGCGGCCAGCGGGCCGCGGACCGGGGAGCTGTTTTTT. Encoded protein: CASAASGPRTGELFF.